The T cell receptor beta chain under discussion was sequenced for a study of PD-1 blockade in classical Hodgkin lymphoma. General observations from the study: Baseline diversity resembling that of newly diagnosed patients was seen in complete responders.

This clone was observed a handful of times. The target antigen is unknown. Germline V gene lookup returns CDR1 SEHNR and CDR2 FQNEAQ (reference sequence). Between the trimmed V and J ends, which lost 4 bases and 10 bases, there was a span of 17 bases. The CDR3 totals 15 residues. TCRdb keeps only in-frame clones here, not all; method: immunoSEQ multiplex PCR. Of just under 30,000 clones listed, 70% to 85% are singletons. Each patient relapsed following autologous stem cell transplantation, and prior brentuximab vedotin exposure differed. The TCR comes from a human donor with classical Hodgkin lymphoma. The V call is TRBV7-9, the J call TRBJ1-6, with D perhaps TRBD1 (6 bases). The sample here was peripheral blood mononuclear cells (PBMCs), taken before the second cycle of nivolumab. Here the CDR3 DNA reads TGTGCCAGCAGCTGGGGGGCAGGGGAAGGATCACCCCTCCACTTT. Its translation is CASSWGAGEGSPLHF. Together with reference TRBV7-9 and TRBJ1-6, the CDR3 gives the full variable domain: DTGVSQNPRHKITKRGQNVTFRCDPISEHNRLYWYRQTLGQGPEFLTYFQNEAQLEKSRLLSDRFSAERPKGSFSTLEIQRTEQGDSAMYLCASSWGAGEGSPLHFGNGTRLTVT.